A single sample is the source of the 24 T cell receptor beta chains below, sequenced in a study of glioma-infiltrating T cells after dendritic cell vaccination. The repertoire was sequenced with immunoSEQ multiplex PCR; TCRdb's copy has only in-frame clones and lacks some. The profile shows nearly 85,000 clones, 70% to 90% of them singletons. The material sequenced was blood, taken before dendritic cell vaccination. The receptors derive from a human donor with glioblastoma.

The chain uses TRBV4-1 and TRBJ1-6; unclear D gene. V dropped 4 bases and J dropped 14 bases, with 12 bases sitting between them. This CDR3 comprises 12 residues. In germline, CDR1 is MGHRA, CDR2 YSYEKL. DNA for the CDR3: TGCGCCAGCAGCCGCGGGTCGGGAGCCCTCCACTTT. Translation: CASSRGSGALHF.

This chain uses TRBV5-1 with TRBJ2-7; D gene unclear. The germline CDR1 and CDR2 sequences are SGHRS and YFSETQ. Trimming pared 0 bases from V and 4 bases from J, leaving 5 bases between. There are 12 residues in the CDR3. The CDR3 DNA is TGCGCCAGCAGCTTGGACGGTTACGAGCAGTACTTC. This translates into CASSLDGYEQYF.

DNA of the CDR3: TGTGCCAGCAGTACTCCAGAAACGTGGAGAACTGAAGCTTTCTTT. Encoded protein: CASSTPETWRTEAFF. The genes are TRBV27 and TRBJ1-1, with D unresolved. Per germline, CDR1 MNHEY and CDR2 SMNVEV (reference sequence). This CDR3 spans 15 amino acids. Trimming shortened V by 5 bases and J by 5 bases, and 18 bases separated the two germline ends.

This clone has more than one count but fewer than ten. The chain couples TRBV2 to TRBJ1-3; 10 bases are a match to TRBD1. Germline loops: CDR1 SNHLY, CDR2 FYNNEI. The CDR3 spans 15 residues. With V trimmed by 8 bases and J by 0 bases, 4 bases remained unmatched. The CDR3 DNA sequence: TGTGCCAGCCGGGGACAGGGGTTCTCTGGAAACACCATATATTTT. The encoded protein is CASRGQGFSGNTIYF.

The chain has TRBV10-2 and TRBJ2-3, with 14 bases fitting TRBD2. CDR1 and CDR2 from the germline V gene are WSHSY and SAAADI. The CDR3 covers 17 residues. With V trimmed by 7 bases and J by 2 bases, 8 bases remained unmatched. The chain's CDR3 is CASIPGLAGVVTDTQYF. Written as DNA, the CDR3 is TGCGCCAGCATTCCGGGACTAGCGGGAGTTGTCACAGATACGCAGTATTTT.

The chain employs TRBV9 and TRBJ2-7; TRBD1 aligns across 7 bases. Germline V lookup: CDR1 SGDLS, CDR2 YYNGEE. The CDR3 contains 15 residues. J was trimmed by 2 bases and V by 2 bases; bases with no gene match: 7. The CDR3 DNA reads TGTGCCAGCAGCGTCGGACAGGTCGGGCCCTACGAGCAGTACTTC. As protein: CASSVGQVGPYEQYF. The variable domain in full, completed from reference TRBV9 and TRBJ2-7, reads DSGVTQTPKHLITATGQRVTLRCSPRSGDLSVYWYQQSLDQGLQFLIQYYNGEERAKGNILERFSAQQFPDLHSELNLSSLELGDSALYFCASSVGQVGPYEQYFGPGTRLTVT.

This chain connects TRBV14 to TRBJ1-1; no firm D call. In germline, CDR1 is SGHDN, CDR2 FVKESK. The CDR3 is 15 amino acids. Trimming stripped 1 base from V and 5 bases from J, with 14 bases between. The CDR3 DNA sequence: TGTGCCAGCAGCCAAGGTGATCGTACGAGGACTGAAGCTTTCTTT. The encoded protein is CASSQGDRTRTEAFF.

This clone was recorded once. The CDR3 coding sequence is TGTGCCAGCAGAAGCGGGAGGGCTTACGAGCAGTACTTC. It yields the protein CASRSGRAYEQYF. The V call is TRBV6-1, the J call TRBJ2-7, with 10 positions matching TRBD2. The CDR3 has 13 residues. Germline assignment: CDR1 MNHNS and CDR2 SASEGT. With V trimmed by 6 bases and J by 4 bases, 3 bases remained unmatched.

This chain links TRBV30 with TRBJ2-7; D perhaps matches TRBD2 (6 bases). CDR3 size: 14 residues. CDR1 is GTSNPN and CDR2 is SVGIG in the germline V gene (reference sequence). The germline V and J ends were trimmed by 5 bases and 2 bases, with 16 bases remaining between them. The DNA of the CDR3 is TGTGCCTGGGATGGCGGGAATAAAGCCTACGAGCAGTACTTC. As protein: CAWDGGNKAYEQYF.

This clone was picked up a small number of times. The chain uses TRBV5-4 and TRBJ2-7, with D possibly matching TRBD2 (7 bases). The CDR3 loop spans 14 amino acids. Trimming stripped 0 bases from V and 3 bases from J, with 10 bases between. Germline assignment: CDR1 SGHNT and CDR2 YYREEE (reference sequence). The CDR3 coding sequence is TGTGCCAGCAGCTTGGGGGGGGGCAGCTACGAGCAGTACTTC. As protein: CASSLGGGSYEQYF.

The chain uses TRBV5-1 and TRBJ2-1; TRBD2 aligns across 12 bases. Germline CDR1 and CDR2: SGHRS and YFSETQ. With 3 bases clipped from V and 6 bases from J, the junction kept 4 bases outside the gene matches. The CDR3 has 15 amino acids. DNA for the CDR3: TGCGCCAGCAGCTCCCTAGCGGGAGGGGGCAATGAGCAGTTCTTC. The encoded protein is CASSSLAGGGNEQFF.

This chain links TRBV19 with TRBJ2-7, with TRBD2 matching 7 bases. Germline CDR1 is LNHDA and CDR2 is SQIVND (reference sequence). The V gene end was trimmed by 4 bases and the J gene end by 7 bases; junction bases not matched to a gene: 13. CDR3 length: 15 residues. The CDR3 loop reads CASSTSLAHLREQYF. CDR3 nucleotide sequence: TGTGCCAGTAGTACCTCACTAGCGCACCTACGAGAGCAGTACTTC. Combining the CDR3 with reference TRBV19 and TRBJ2-7 gives the whole variable domain DGGITQSPKYLFRKEGQNVTLSCEQNLNHDAMYWYRQDPGQGLRLIYYSQIVNDFQKGDIAEGYSVSREKKESFPLTVTSAQKNPTAFYLCASSTSLAHLREQYFGPGTRLTVT.

CDR3 sequence reads: CASRDYRDSNYGYTF. In nucleotides, the CDR3 is TGTGCCAGCAGAGATTACCGGGACAGCAACTATGGCTACACCTTC. V is TRBV27 and J is TRBJ1-2; 7 bases are a match to TRBD1. The CDR3 is 15 residues long. V lost 6 bases, J lost 2 bases, and 9 bases stayed unmatched. In germline, CDR1 is MNHEY, CDR2 SMNVEV (reference sequence).

The V gene is TRBV5-4, the J gene TRBJ2-5; D possibly corresponds to TRBD1 (5 bases). V was cut by 10 bases and J by 2 bases, with 18 bases left in between. The CDR3 extends over 14 amino acids. The germline CDR1 and CDR2 sequences are SGHNT and YYREEE (reference sequence). CDR3 in amino acids: CAARGDSDQETQYF. The CDR3 bases are TGTGCCGCCCGCGGCGACAGCGATCAAGAGACCCAGTACTTC.

The rearrangement joins TRBV1 to TRBJ2-3; no check of the table's D call, TRBD2, against the DNA was made. TRBV1 is noted as a pseudogene. The length of the CDR3 is 15 residues. CDR3 protein: CTSSQDCGSTDTQYF. CDR3 sequence (DNA): TGCACCAGCAGCCAAGATTGCGGGAGCACAGATACGCAGTATTTT.

This sequence joins TRBV4-1 and TRBJ2-2; the match to TRBD2 covers 7 bases. Per the germline V gene, CDR1 is MGHRA and CDR2 is YSYEKL. Losses at the gene ends were 0 bases for V and 4 bases for J; bases not matched to a gene: 5. CDR3 length: 16 amino acids. CDR3 region: CASSQDAGLVTGELFF. The DNA of the CDR3 is TGCGCCAGCAGCCAAGATGCAGGACTAGTCACCGGGGAGCTGTTTTTT.

The chain joins TRBV5-8 to TRBJ1-2; possible D gene TRBD1, 6 bases. V was clipped by 4 bases and J by 5 bases, with 12 bases between them. Germline CDR1 is SGHTS and CDR2 is YDEGEE. The CDR3 covers 13 residues. The CDR3 spells CASSRSGAYGYTF. In DNA, the CDR3 is TGTGCCAGCAGCCGCTCAGGGGCTTATGGCTACACCTTC. Full variable domain (rest looked up from reference TRBV5-8 and TRBJ1-2): EAGVTQSPTHLIKTRGQQATLRCSPISGHTSVYWYQQALGLGLQFLLWYDEGEERNRGNFPPRFSGRQFPNYSSELNVNALELEDSALYLCASSRSGAYGYTFGSGTRLTVV.

The gene calls are TRBV7-9 and TRBJ1-2; D is unclear. CDR3 length: 12 residues. The V and J ends lost 5 bases and 0 bases respectively, with 4 bases between them. In germline, CDR1 is SEHNR, CDR2 FQNEAQ (reference sequence). The CDR3 coding sequence is TGTGCCAGCAGCCAGGCTAACTATGGCTACACCTTC. Translated: CASSQANYGYTF.

This chain joins TRBV2 and TRBJ2-1, with 13 bases lining up with TRBD2. Per the germline V gene, CDR1 is SNHLY and CDR2 is FYNNEI. There are 16 residues in the CDR3. V dropped 7 bases and J dropped 8; count of bases not matched to a gene: 11. CDR3 sequence: CASKTSGGAVYYEQFF. The CDR3 region has the DNA TGTGCCAGCAAAACTAGCGGGGGGGCTGTGTATTATGAGCAGTTCTTC.

The chain couples TRBV9 to TRBJ2-7, with 13 bases aligning to TRBD2. Germline CDR1 SGDLS, CDR2 YYNGEE. The CDR3 loop spans 17 amino acids. V was pared by 3 bases and J by 0 bases, with 6 bases of the junction left unmatched. This CDR3 is CASSATSGGPYSYEQYF. The CDR3 DNA is TGTGCCAGCAGCGCGACTAGCGGGGGGCCCTACTCCTACGAGCAGTACTTC.

The rearrangement links TRBV7-2 to TRBJ1-2; D gene ambiguous. V was pared by 7 bases and J by 1 base, with 13 bases between. CDR3 length equals 14 residues. The V gene's germline CDR1 is SGHTA and CDR2 FQGNSA. CDR3 amino acids: CASNPREFNYGYTF. The CDR3 DNA reads as TGTGCCAGCAACCCTAGGGAGTTTAACTATGGCTACACCTTC. Drawing the rest from reference TRBV7-2 and TRBJ1-2, the complete variable domain is GAGVSQSPSNKVTEKGKDVELRCDPISGHTALYWYRQSLGQGLEFLIYFQGNSAPDKSGLPSDRFSAERTGGSVSTLTIQRTQQEDSAVYLCASNPREFNYGYTFGSGTRLTVV.

This chain uses TRBV7-9 with TRBJ1-2; 10 positions agree with TRBD1. The trim removed 4 bases at V and 2 bases at J, leaving 1 base unmatched. The CDR3 is 14 residues long. Germline assignment: CDR1 SEHNR and CDR2 FQNEAQ (reference sequence). As DNA, the CDR3 is TGTGCCAGCAGCTCGGGACAGGGGAACTATGGCTACACCTTC. Encoded protein: CASSSGQGNYGYTF. The full variable domain, with the rest looked up from reference TRBV7-9 and TRBJ1-2, is DTGVSQNPRHKITKRGQNVTFRCDPISEHNRLYWYRQTLGQGPEFLTYFQNEAQLEKSRLLSDRFSAERPKGSFSTLEIQRTEQGDSAMYLCASSSGQGNYGYTFGSGTRLTVV.

This chain uses TRBV7-3 with TRBJ1-3; 9 bases are shared with TRBD1. The CDR3 runs 21 residues. CDR1 is SGHTA, CDR2 FQGTGA, per germline. The J segment lost 0 bases and the V segment lost 5 bases, leaving 20 bases of the junction unmatched. CDR3 region: CASSHQSTRDRAPYSGNTIYF. The CDR3 coding sequence is TGTGCCAGCAGCCACCAATCGACCCGGGACAGGGCCCCTTACTCTGGAAACACCATATATTTT.

As DNA, the CDR3 is TGTGCCAGCTCACCCCCCCCGGGGAACACTGAAGCTTTCTTT. Translation gives CASSPPPGNTEAFF. The gene calls are TRBV18 and TRBJ1-1, with no clear D. This CDR3 region has 14 residues. Germline V gives CDR1 KGHSH, CDR2 LQKENI. Trimming cost V 3 bases and J 1 base, with 9 bases left between them.